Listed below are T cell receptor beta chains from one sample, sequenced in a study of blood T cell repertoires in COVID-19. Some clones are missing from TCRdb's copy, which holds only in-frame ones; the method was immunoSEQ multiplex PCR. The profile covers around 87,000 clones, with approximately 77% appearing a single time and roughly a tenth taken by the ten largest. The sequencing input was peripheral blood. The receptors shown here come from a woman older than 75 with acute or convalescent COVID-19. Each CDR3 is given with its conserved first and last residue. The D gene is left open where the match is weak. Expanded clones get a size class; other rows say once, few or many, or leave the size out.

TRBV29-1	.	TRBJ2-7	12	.	CSVGNELGEQYF
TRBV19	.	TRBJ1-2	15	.	CASNQVGGPNYGYTF
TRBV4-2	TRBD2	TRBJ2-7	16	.	CASSQASGGLRYEQYF
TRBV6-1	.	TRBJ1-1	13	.	CASSEQGNTEAFF
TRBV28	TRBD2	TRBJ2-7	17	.	CASSLFAPSGRRREQYF
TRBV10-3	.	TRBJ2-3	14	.	CAISESGITDTQYF
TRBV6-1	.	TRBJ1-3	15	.	CASSDWGGTGNTIYF
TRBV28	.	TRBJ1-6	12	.	CASARVISPLHF
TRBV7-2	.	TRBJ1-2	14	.	CASSPVKPSYGYTF
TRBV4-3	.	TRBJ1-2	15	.	CASSQQLDENYGYTF
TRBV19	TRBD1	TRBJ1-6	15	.	CASSMIDRADSPLHF
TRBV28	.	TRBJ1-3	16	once	CASSTWTVPSGNTIYF
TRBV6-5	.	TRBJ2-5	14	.	CASSYSYGQETQYF
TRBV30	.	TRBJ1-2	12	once	CAWSVRSDGYTF
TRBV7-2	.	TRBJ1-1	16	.	CASSLSGSPANTEAFF
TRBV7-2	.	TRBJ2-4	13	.	CASSLVAENIQYF
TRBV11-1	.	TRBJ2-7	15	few	CASSLRRQGGYEQYF
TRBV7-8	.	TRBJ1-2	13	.	CASSLGVRDGYTF
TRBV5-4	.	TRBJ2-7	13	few	CASSIGHDYEQYF
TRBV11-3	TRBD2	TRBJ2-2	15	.	CASSLGGRDTGELFF
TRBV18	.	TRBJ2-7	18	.	CASSPPLRQDRLSYEQYF
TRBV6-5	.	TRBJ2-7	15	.	CASRTGSGGSYEQYF
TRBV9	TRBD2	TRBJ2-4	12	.	CASSPGGKFQYF
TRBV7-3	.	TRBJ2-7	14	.	CASSSTGMAYEQYF
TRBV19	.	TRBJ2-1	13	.	CASSISLNNEQFF
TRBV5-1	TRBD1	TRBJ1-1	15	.	CASSPDRGRVTEAFF
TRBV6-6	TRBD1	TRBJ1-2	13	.	CASQPGQAYGYTF
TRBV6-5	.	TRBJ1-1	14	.	CASNANRANTEAFF
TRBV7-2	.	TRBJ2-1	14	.	CASSFIPVDNEQFF
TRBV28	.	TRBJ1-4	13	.	CASSLGGTEKLFF
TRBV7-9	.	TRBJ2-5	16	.	CASSLVGGGGQETQYF
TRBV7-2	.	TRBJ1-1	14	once	CASSFARGFTEAFF
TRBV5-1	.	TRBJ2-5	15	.	CASSLRSVTEETQYF
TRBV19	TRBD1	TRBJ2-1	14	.	CASSGRGRNNEQFF
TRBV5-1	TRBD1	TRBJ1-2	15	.	CASSRDQPGQGGYTF
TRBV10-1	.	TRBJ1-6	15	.	CASKARLTYNSPLHF
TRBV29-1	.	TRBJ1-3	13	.	CSVERGSGNTIYF